This T cell receptor beta chain was captured by sequencing in a study of blood T cell repertoires in COVID-19. About the study: Sites in the United States, Italy and Spain provided acute and convalescent COVID-19 samples.

Trimming at V came to 3 bases and at J to 8 bases, leaving 5 bases not matched to a gene. There are 15 residues in the CDR3. CDR1 is MNHNS and CDR2 is SASEGT in the germline V gene. Libraries were prepared by immunoSEQ multiplex PCR; TCRdb keeps only in-frame clonotypes and omits some of them. The data hold some 160,000 clones, with roughly four fifths observed a single time. This clone has only one observation. This TCR derives from a woman aged 80 or over with acute or convalescent COVID-19. V gene TRBV6-1 combines with J gene TRBJ1-6, with TRBD1 matching over 9 bases. Sequenced material: peripheral blood. The CDR3 sequence is CASSDRQGEHSPLHF. The CDR3 DNA reads TGTGCCAGCAGTGACAGACAGGGGGAACATTCACCCCTCCACTTT.